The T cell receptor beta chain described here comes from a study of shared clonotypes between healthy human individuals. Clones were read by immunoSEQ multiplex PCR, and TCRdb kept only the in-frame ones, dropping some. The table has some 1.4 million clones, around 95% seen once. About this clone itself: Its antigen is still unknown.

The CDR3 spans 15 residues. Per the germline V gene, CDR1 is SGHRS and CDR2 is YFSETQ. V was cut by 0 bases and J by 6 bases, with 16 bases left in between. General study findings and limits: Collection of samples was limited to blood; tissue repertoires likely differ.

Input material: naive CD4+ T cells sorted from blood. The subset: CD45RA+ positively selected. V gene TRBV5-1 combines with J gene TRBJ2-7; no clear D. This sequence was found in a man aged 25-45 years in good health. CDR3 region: CASSLAEASWGEQYF. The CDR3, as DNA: TGCGCCAGCAGCTTGGCCGAGGCTAGTTGGGGCGAGCAGTACTTC.